This T cell receptor (beta chain) was documented in a study of OX40 agonist ivuxolimab in advanced cancers. For the study at large: The diagnoses of dose-escalation patients were hepatocellular carcinoma, melanoma, renal cell or head and neck cancer.

J gave up 4 bases and V 0 bases, and 2 bases lay outside the gene matches. CDR3 length: 15 amino acids. Germline CDR1 and CDR2: SGHTS and YDEGEE. Method: immunoSEQ multiplex PCR; TCRdb's copy keeps in-frame clones and lacks some. The profile covers 25,000 to 30,000 clones, with roughly 80% appearing a single time and roughly a sixth taken by the ten largest. The study, taken as a whole, reports: At 0.1 to 3.0 mg/kg and by week 6, CD4+ and CD8+ T cells in the blood had expanded clonally. With doses of 0.1-3.0 mg/kg, partial responders showed among the lowest clonal expansion.

Blood samples were obtained at baseline, cycle 4 day 1, and cycle 7 day 1. As to this clone: The antigen is not known.

The sequence came from an adult with an advanced solid tumor such as melanoma, head and neck, liver or kidney cancer. This specimen consisted of CD4+ or CD8+ T cells sorted from blood, obtained in a trial of the OX40 agonist ivuxolimab. V usage is TRBV5-8 and J usage is TRBJ2-1; TRBD2 agrees at 9 bases. In DNA, the CDR3 is TGTGCCAGCAGCTTGGGACTAGCGGAGTACAATGAGCAGTTCTTC. Its protein product is CASSLGLAEYNEQFF.